This T cell receptor (beta chain) was documented in a study of neurological immune-mediated disorders. A single record per CDR3 protein comes from TCRdb applying MiXCR to the 5' RACE reads. The sample lists 45,000 to 70,000 distinct CDR3 sequences, roughly 4.6% seen once, with about 3% in the top ten. This clonotype was recorded many times. Trimming left V 1 base short and J 0 bases short, with 12 bases between. The CDR3 spans 16 residues. This sequence joins TRBV12-3 or TRBV12-4 and TRBJ1-1, with TRBD1 as a possible D gene (6 bases). This clonotype originated in a man aged 45-65 years with multiple sclerosis. Sequenced input: PBMCs. The CDR3: CASSLDTGTLNTEAFF. In nucleotides, the CDR3 is TGTGCCAGCAGTTTAGACACCGGGACATTGAACACTGAAGCTTTCTTT.